A single sample is the source of the 32 T cell receptor beta chains below, sequenced in a study of OX40 agonist ivuxolimab in advanced cancers. Assay: immunoSEQ multiplex PCR; the TCRdb copy retains only in-frame clones and omits some. This table holds approximately 70,000 clones, roughly 88% found once. Sequences were derived from CD4+ or CD8+ T cells sorted from blood, sampled in a trial of the OX40 agonist ivuxolimab. All receptors come from an adult with an advanced solid tumor such as melanoma, head and neck, liver or kidney cancer.

This sequence joins TRBV4-3 and TRBJ1-6; 10 bases fit TRBD1. The CDR3 contains 14 residues. V shed 4 bases, J shed 10 bases, and the junction held 4 bases outside the gene matches. Germline V lookup: CDR1 LGHNA, CDR2 YSLEER. The DNA of the CDR3 is TGCGCCAGCAGCCCAGGGGACAGGGGATCACCCCTCCACTTT. Encoded protein: CASSPGDRGSPLHF.

The chain combines TRBV9 with TRBJ1-6; a weak D match, TRBD1 (5 bases). The V gene's germline CDR1 is SGDLS and CDR2 YYNGEE. The CDR3 sequence is 17 residues long. Trimming cost V 0 bases and J 8 bases, with 18 bases left between them. The CDR3 region has the DNA TGTGCCAGCAGCGTAGGGGGACGCGCGCAAGGGGATTCACCCCTCCACTTT. Amino acids: CASSVGGRAQGDSPLHF.

CDR3 nucleotides: TGTGCCTGGAGTGTACAAAATGGCTACACCTTC. Amino acids: CAWSVQNGYTF. V usage is TRBV30 and J usage is TRBJ1-2; the D is unclear. There are 11 residues in the CDR3. V lost 0 bases to trimming and J lost 6 bases, with 5 bases between them. The V gene's germline CDR1 is GTSNPN and CDR2 SVGIG (reference sequence).

This clone was counted between two and nine times. The chain combines TRBV30 with TRBJ1-2; 9 positions match TRBD1. This CDR3 is 16 amino acids long. Germline CDR1 reads GTSNPN; CDR2 reads SVGIG (reference sequence). The V gene end was trimmed by 0 bases and the J gene end by 4 bases; junction bases not matched to a gene: 9. CDR3 in DNA: TGTGCCTGGAGTGTTCTAAGACAGGGGGGAATCTATGGCTACACCTTC. This gives the protein CAWSVLRQGGIYGYTF.

The chain recombines TRBV18 with TRBJ2-7, with 8 bases identical to TRBD1. The CDR3 length is 14 residues. The V gene's germline CDR1 is KGHSH and CDR2 LQKENI. V dropped 0 bases and J dropped 2; count of bases not matched to a gene: 0. The CDR3 sequence: CASSPPRGPYEQYF. DNA for the CDR3: TGTGCCAGCTCACCACCCAGGGGGCCCTACGAGCAGTACTTC.

The chain links TRBV6-5 to TRBJ2-7; 7 positions match TRBD1. Germline V gives CDR1 MNHEY, CDR2 SVGAGI. The CDR3 loop spans 13 amino acids. J lost 3 bases, V lost 8 bases, and 7 bases had no gene match. CDR3 coding DNA: TGTGCCAGCGGCCCCGGGACAGACTACGAGCAGTACTTC. This gives the protein CASGPGTDYEQYF.

In regard to this clone: The junction departs from the called germline gene at one end, perhaps through a read error. V gene TRBV7-7 combines with J gene TRBJ2-5; D unresolved. Germline CDR1 reads SSHAT; CDR2 reads FNYEAQ (reference sequence). The CDR3 sequence is 14 residues long. CDR3 residues: CASTPGPSGETQYF. The CDR3 bases are TGTGCTAGCACCCCAGGACCCTCCGGGGAGACCCAGTACTTC. Full variable domain (remainder filled in from reference TRBV7-7 and TRBJ2-5): GAGVSQSPRYKVTKRGQDVTLRCDPISSHATLYWYQQALGQGPEFLTYFNYEAQPDKSGLPSDRFSAERPEGSISTLTIQRTEQRDSAMYRCASTPGPSGETQYFGPGTRLLVL.

This chain links TRBV18 with TRBJ2-2; TRBD1 aligns across 11 bases. The CDR3 has 17 residues. V dropped 1 base and J dropped 6; count of bases not matched to a gene: 7. Looked up from germline, CDR1 is KGHSH and CDR2 is LQKENI. CDR3 in amino acids: CASSPRRPGQGAGELFF. The CDR3 DNA is TGTGCCAGCTCACCACGCCGACCGGGACAGGGGGCCGGGGAGCTGTTTTTT.

The chain uses TRBV7-3 and TRBJ2-7; no definite D call. The CDR3 is 12 residues long. The germline CDR1 and CDR2 sequences are SGHTA and FQGTGA. V lost 6 bases, J lost 6 bases, and 12 bases lay in between. CDR3 DNA: TGTGCCAGCAGTAGTTTTTTTCGCGAGCAGTACTTC. Translation: CASSSFFREQYF.

There are a few counts of this clone. The chain recombines TRBV6-1 with TRBJ2-5; tentative D call: TRBD1 (6 bases). The CDR3 is 20 amino acids. CDR1 is MNHNS and CDR2 is SASEGT in the germline V gene. Trimming took 2 bases from V and 1 from J, leaving 26 bases between them. The CDR3 DNA is TGTGCCAGCAGTGAATTCCTCACTCTCTTGCCGGGACAAAGCCAAGAGACCCAGTACTTC. Its translation: CASSEFLTLLPGQSQETQYF.

This clone appeared a few times. The chain employs TRBV7-3 and TRBJ1-1, with D possibly being TRBD1 (6 bases). This CDR3 is 13 amino acids long. The germline V gene encodes CDR1 SGHTA and CDR2 FQGTGA. Trimming took off 0 bases at V and 9 bases at J, with 11 bases between the two ends. The CDR3 is CASSLTWDTKAFF. The CDR3 region has the DNA TGTGCCAGCAGCTTAACGTGGGACACCAAAGCTTTCTTT. The complete variable domain, with remaining parts taken from reference TRBV7-3 and TRBJ1-1, reads GAGVSQTPSNKVTEKGKYVELRCDPISGHTALYWYRQSLGQGPEFLIYFQGTGAADDSGLPNDRFFAVRPEGSVSTLKIQRTERGDSAVYLCASSLTWDTKAFFGQGTRLTVV.

This chain connects TRBV5-5 to TRBJ1-1, with a possible D match to TRBD1 (5 bases). The CDR3 loop spans 15 amino acids. Germline V gene lookup returns CDR1 SGHKS and CDR2 YYEKEE (reference sequence). Trimming left V 5 bases short and J 0 bases short, with 14 bases between. The CDR3 reads CASRRDRPMNTEAFF. CDR3 in DNA: TGTGCCAGCAGACGGGACCGACCTATGAACACTGAAGCTTTCTTT.

V and J are TRBV6-5 and TRBJ2-7; TRBD2 aligns across 11 bases. The CDR3 is 15 residues long. From germline, CDR1 is MNHEY and CDR2 SVGAGI. With 10 bases clipped from V and 2 bases from J, the junction kept 10 bases outside the gene matches. DNA for the CDR3: TGTGCCACAAGAGGGGGGACTAGCGGAACCTACGAGCAGTACTTC. Translating it yields CATRGGTSGTYEQYF.

This chain connects TRBV6-5 to TRBJ1-6; 11 positions match TRBD1. The CDR3 covers 15 residues. CDR1 is MNHEY, CDR2 SVGAGI, per germline. Germline trimming cut 6 bases from V and 7 bases from J; bases unmatched to any gene: 5. CDR3 in amino acids: CASRTGTGGNSPLHF. The CDR3 coding sequence is TGTGCCAGCAGAACCGGGACAGGGGGGAATTCACCCCTCCACTTT.

The chain uses TRBV12-5 and TRBJ1-2; no definite D call. The V and J ends lost 0 bases and 3 bases respectively, with 17 bases between them. There are 17 residues in the CDR3. CDR1 is LGHNT and CDR2 is FRNRAP in the germline V gene. The CDR3: CASGLVLRSSSHYGYTF. The CDR3 region has the DNA TGTGCTAGTGGTTTGGTACTTAGGAGCTCCTCACACTATGGCTACACCTTC.

V gene TRBV27 combines with J gene TRBJ2-5; the D gene could be TRBD1 or TRBD2 (5 bases each). The V and J ends lost 3 bases and 5 bases respectively, with 13 bases between them. The CDR3 loop spans 14 amino acids. CDR1 and CDR2 (germline): MNHEY, SMNVEV (reference sequence). The CDR3 is CASSFRAGVETQYF. In DNA form, the CDR3 reads TGTGCCAGCAGTTTCAGGGCGGGTGTTGAGACCCAGTACTTC.

The rearrangement links TRBV21-1 to TRBJ2-5; whether TRBD2, the table's D call, matches the DNA was not checked. TRBV21-1 counts as a pseudogene. The CDR3 totals 10 residues. The CDR3 nucleotides read TGTGCCAGTAAAACCGGGACTGGCTACTTC. This sequence encodes CASKTGTGYF.

The V gene is TRBV4-2, the J gene TRBJ1-1; D is unclear. Per the germline V gene, CDR1 is LGHNA and CDR2 is YNFKEQ. Trimming removed 4 bases at V and 3 bases at J, with 6 bases between. The CDR3 runs 12 residues. In DNA, the CDR3 is TGTGCCAGCAGCCGAACATACACTGAAGCTTTCTTT. Translated, it gives CASSRTYTEAFF.

The genes are TRBV28 and TRBJ2-3; 7 positions match TRBD2. Germline V gives CDR1 MDHEN, CDR2 SYDVKM. The CDR3 is 14 amino acids. The V segment lost 10 bases and the J segment 1 base; nucleotides outside the gene matches: 8. Here the CDR3 DNA reads TGTGCCACCACATCCAGCGGGGGCACAGATACGCAGTATTTT. It is translated as CATTSSGGTDTQYF. The variable domain in full, with the rest retrieved from reference TRBV28 and TRBJ2-3, is DVKVTQSSRYLVKRTGEKVFLECVQDMDHENMFWYRQDPGLGLRLIYFSYDVKMKEKGDIPEGYSVSREKKERFSLILESASTNQTSMYLCATTSSGGTDTQYFGPGTRLTVL.

The V gene is TRBV11-3, the J gene TRBJ2-7; D perhaps matches TRBD1 (6 bases). This CDR3 comprises 13 residues. In germline, CDR1 is SGHNT, CDR2 YENEEA. Trimming pared 8 bases from V and 0 bases from J, leaving 11 bases between. DNA for the CDR3: TGTGCCAGCGCCAGGGGCGGCTCCTACGAGCAGTACTTC. Protein sequence: CASARGGSYEQYF.

The table lists this clone with a few counts. CDR3 sequence (DNA): TGTGCCAGCAGCCACTTACAGGGAAACAATCAGCCCCAGCATTTT. Translated: CASSHLQGNNQPQHF. The rearrangement uses TRBV4-2 and TRBJ1-5; tentative D call: TRBD1 (6 bases). V dropped 3 bases and J dropped 3 bases, with 12 bases sitting between them. Germline V gene lookup returns CDR1 LGHNA and CDR2 YNFKEQ. The CDR3 contains 15 residues.

The rearrangement joins TRBV6-6 to TRBJ1-5; tentatively, D is TRBD1 (6 bases). The CDR3 has 15 residues. V dropped 6 bases and J dropped 1 base, with 13 bases sitting between them. CDR1 is MNHNY and CDR2 is SVGAGI in the germline V gene (reference sequence). The CDR3 DNA reads TGTGCCAGCAGAATACAGGGTTCAAGCAATCAGCCCCAGCATTTT. It codes for CASRIQGSSNQPQHF.

CDR3 DNA: TGTGCCAGCAGCTTATCTCTAGCCAAAAACATTCAGTACTTC. Its protein is CASSLSLAKNIQYF. This chain links TRBV7-8 with TRBJ2-4; D remains unclear. The CDR3 runs 14 residues. V lost 2 bases to trimming and J lost 0 bases, with 5 bases between them. Germline V gene data show CDR1 as SGHVS and CDR2 as FQNEAQ.

The chain links TRBV7-9 to TRBJ2-7; perhaps D is TRBD1 or TRBD2 (6 bases each). Germline CDR1 reads SEHNR; CDR2 reads FQNEAQ (reference sequence). The CDR3 runs 12 residues. V was shortened by 4 bases and J by 5 bases, with 9 bases between the two germline ends. CDR3 coding DNA: TGTGCCAGCAGCTCAGGGGAGGACGAGCAGTACTTC. This sequence encodes CASSSGEDEQYF. Variable domain in full (rest from reference TRBV7-9 and TRBJ2-7): DTGVSQNPRHKITKRGQNVTFRCDPISEHNRLYWYRQTLGQGPEFLTYFQNEAQLEKSRLLSDRFSAERPKGSFSTLEIQRTEQGDSAMYLCASSSGEDEQYFGPGTRLTVT.

The V and J genes are TRBV19 and TRBJ2-1; TRBD2 aligns across 8 bases. J lost 2 bases, V lost 4 bases, and 10 bases had no gene match. This CDR3 has 17 amino acids. The germline V gene has CDR1 LNHDA and CDR2 SQIVND (reference sequence). The CDR3 region is CASSTLAGGGTYNEQFF. The CDR3 nucleotides read TGTGCCAGTAGTACTCTTGCGGGGGGAGGAACCTACAATGAGCAGTTCTTC.

The chain uses TRBV5-8 and TRBJ1-5; D gene unclear. CDR1 and CDR2 from the germline V gene are SGHTS and YDEGEE. This CDR3 is 15 amino acids long. V lost 4 bases, J lost 2 bases, and 13 bases lay in between. The DNA of the CDR3 is TGTGCCAGCAGCCAGGACCGACACCGCAATCAGCCCCAGCATTTT. Its protein is CASSQDRHRNQPQHF.

The chain uses TRBV4-2 and TRBJ1-1; the D is unclear. Looked up from germline, CDR1 is LGHNA and CDR2 is YNFKEQ. With 5 bases removed from V and 7 bases from J, the gap between germline ends came to 20 bases. The length of the CDR3 is 15 residues. The CDR3 protein is CASSLGSQPNHEAFF. The CDR3 DNA reads as TGTGCCAGCAGCTTGGGTAGCCAGCCGAATCATGAAGCTTTCTTT.

The chain is built from TRBV9 and TRBJ2-5, with D uncertain. Trimming stripped 5 bases from V and 3 bases from J, with 11 bases between. This CDR3 has 13 amino acids. Germline CDR1 reads SGDLS; CDR2 reads YYNGEE. DNA for the CDR3: TGTGCCAGCAGTCTCGGACCAGAAGAGACCCAGTACTTC. It encodes CASSLGPEETQYF.

This clone was found once. The same CDR3 arises from other DNA sequences in this sample as well. The chain carries TRBV6-5 and TRBJ2-1, with D possibly TRBD1 on 5 matching bases. From germline, CDR1 is MNHEY and CDR2 SVGAGI. V lost 6 bases and J lost 3, with 15 bases in between. The CDR3 has 15 residues. This chain's CDR3 is CASRPSGHDYNEQFF. In DNA, the CDR3 is TGTGCCAGCAGGCCCTCCGGACACGACTACAATGAGCAGTTCTTC.

The genes are TRBV19 and TRBJ1-6; 10 bases match TRBD1. Germline lookup yields CDR1 LNHDA and CDR2 SQIVND (reference sequence). CDR3 length equals 14 residues. V lost 5 bases and J lost 11; bases outside the gene matches: 6. CDR3 sequence: CASSAKGQGTPLHF. CDR3 coding DNA: TGTGCCAGTAGTGCCAAGGGACAGGGGACACCCCTCCACTTT.

The chain combines TRBV18 with TRBJ1-6; D call uncertain. Germline CDR1 is KGHSH and CDR2 is LQKENI. This CDR3 has 14 residues. V gave up 6 bases and J gave up 7 bases, with 13 bases separating them. The chain's CDR3 is CASSTAGLNSPLHF. CDR3 bases: TGTGCCAGCTCGACGGCGGGCCTAAATTCACCCCTCCACTTT.

The chain employs TRBV30 and TRBJ2-5; 7 bases align to TRBD2. Germline V CDR1 and CDR2: GTSNPN, SVGIG (reference sequence). Trimming cost V 2 bases and J 7 bases; bases outside gene matches: 10. This CDR3 is built from 14 residues. The CDR3 reads CAWSSGKTLATQYF. The CDR3 DNA reads TGTGCCTGGAGTAGCGGGAAAACATTGGCGACCCAGTACTTC.